This T cell receptor beta chain was observed in a study of blood T cell repertoires in COVID-19. Generated by immunoSEQ multiplex PCR, the TCRdb table keeps only in-frame clones and is missing some. The sample yields 35,000 or so clones, over 70% seen once. This CDR3 spans 15 amino acids. The germline V gene encodes CDR1 MGHDK and CDR2 SYGVNS. V lost 2 bases to trimming and J lost 1 base, with 8 bases between them. Sequenced sample: peripheral blood. V and J are TRBV25-1 and TRBJ2-2; unclear D gene. This TCR was sampled from a man older than 75 with active or convalescent COVID-19. CDR3 protein: CASSEITENTGELFF. In DNA, the CDR3 is TGTGCCAGCAGTGAAATAACAGAGAACACCGGGGAGCTGTTTTTT.